A selection of T cell receptor beta chains follows, all from one sample in a study of OX40 agonist ivuxolimab in advanced cancers. The method was immunoSEQ multiplex PCR; TCRdb's version includes in-frame clones alone and lacks a portion of them. Seen here are tens of thousands of clones, roughly nine tenths observed once, and the top ten hold roughly 1%. The input for sequencing was CD4+ or CD8+ T cells sorted from blood, taken in a trial of the OX40 agonist ivuxolimab. These receptors all stem from an adult with an advanced solid tumor such as melanoma, head and neck, liver or kidney cancer. CDR3s include the opening cysteine and the closing phenylalanine or tryptophan. Each record gives: V gene, J gene, D gene, clone size, CDR3 protein, CDR3 DNA. A D gene is named only where the DNA matches it firmly. A clone size is listed for some rows: how often the clone was seen (once, few, many), or a class if it is expanded.

TRBV5-5	TRBJ1-1	-	-	CASSLTQGGGTEAFF	TGTGCCAGCAGCTTAACACAGGGTGGGGGGACTGAAGCTTTCTTT
TRBV21-1	TRBJ1-1	-	-	CASSKAKEGNTEAFF	TGTGCCAGCAGCAAAGCGAAAGAGGGGAACACCGAAGCTTTCTTT
TRBV4-2	TRBJ2-7	TRBD1	-	CASSGHPGQGYEQYF	TGTGCCAGCAGCGGCCACCCGGGACAGGGCTACGAGCAGTACTTC
TRBV6-5	TRBJ1-1	-	-	CASSYSMGGNTEAFF	TGTGCCAGCAGTTACTCGATGGGGGGGAACACTGAAGCTTTCTTT
TRBV2	TRBJ2-2	-	-	CASSVKLTGELFF	TGTGCCAGCAGTGTGAAGTTAACCGGGGAGCTGTTTTTT
TRBV19	TRBJ1-1	-	-	CASSISGPNTEAFF	TGTGCCAGTAGTATTTCAGGGCCGAACACTGAAGCTTTCTTT
TRBV15	TRBJ1-1	-	-	CATSREAGADTEAFF	TGTGCCACCAGCAGAGAGGCAGGGGCGGACACTGAAGCTTTCTTT
TRBV2	TRBJ2-5	TRBD1	-	CASSGQGETQYF	TGTGCCAGCAGCGGACAGGGGGAGACCCAGTACTTC
TRBV7-6	TRBJ2-5	TRBD1	-	CASSFNRDRKETQYF	TGTGCCAGCAGCTTTAACCGGGACAGAAAAGAGACCCAGTACTTC
TRBV6-1	TRBJ2-6	TRBD1	-	CASSETTGAFSGANVLTF	TGTGCCAGCAGTGAGACGACAGGGGCTTTCTCTGGGGCCAACGTCCTGACTTTC
TRBV21-1	TRBJ2-6	-	-	CASRKKTHHLSGANVLTF	TGTGCCAGCAGAAAAAAGACCCACCACCTCTCTGGGGCCAACGTCCTGACTTTC
TRBV20-1	TRBJ1-2	-	-	CSPVAPYGYTF	TGCAGTCCCGTGGCGCCGTATGGCTACACCTTC
TRBV19	TRBJ1-1	TRBD1	-	CASREPGQGNTEAFF	TGTGCCAGTAGGGAACCGGGACAGGGGAACACTGAAGCTTTCTTT
TRBV6-6	TRBJ2-6	-	-	CASSYSTTGANVLTF	TGTGCCAGCAGTTACTCGACAACTGGGGCCAACGTCCTGACTTTC
TRBV7-2	TRBJ2-2	-	-	CASSLASGSTGELFF	TGTGCCAGCAGCTTAGCCTCAGGGAGCACCGGGGAGCTGTTTTTT
TRBV7-8	TRBJ1-2	-	-	CASSSDGNRRFYGYTF	TGTGCCAGCAGCTCGGACGGCAATCGCCGGTTCTATGGCTACACCTTC
TRBV7-7	TRBJ2-7	-	-	CASSCKRTATYEQYF	TGTGCTAGCAGCTGTAAGCGGACGGCTACCTACGAGCAGTACTTC
TRBV19	TRBJ2-3	TRBD2	-	CASSIVSGRFTDTQYF	TGTGCCAGTAGTATAGTGAGCGGGAGATTCACAGATACGCAGTATTTT
TRBV6-1	TRBJ1-5	TRBD1	-	CASSARGVQPQHF	TGTGCCAGCAGTGCCAGGGGGGTGCAGCCCCAGCATTTT
TRBV6-1	TRBJ2-7	TRBD2	few	CASSDGGGPYEQYF	TGTGCCAGCAGTGATGGCGGGGGACCCTACGAGCAGTACTTC
TRBV18	TRBJ2-3	TRBD2	-	CASSRASGADF	TGTGCCAGCTCACGGGCTAGCGGGGCGGACTTT
TRBV19	TRBJ1-2	-	-	CASRTSGRVGSDGYTF	TGTGCCAGTAGAACGTCTGGGAGAGTGGGGTCTGATGGCTACACCTTC
TRBV27	TRBJ1-1	-	-	CASRGVAPNTEAFF	TGTGCCAGCAGAGGAGTAGCTCCGAACACTGAAGCTTTCTTT
TRBV30	TRBJ1-3	TRBD1	-	CAWTPTGTANTIYF	TGTGCCTGGACCCCCACCGGGACAGCAAACACCATATATTTT
TRBV19	TRBJ2-3	-	-	CASRQGASTDTQYF	TGTGCCAGTAGACAGGGTGCGTCGACAGATACGCAGTATTTT
TRBV6-5	TRBJ1-4	-	-	CASSWGVGEKLFF	TGTGCCAGCAGTTGGGGGGTTGGTGAAAAACTGTTTTTT
TRBV19	TRBJ1-2	-	-	CASNIRGAANYGYTF	TGTGCCAGTAATATCCGCGGGGCAGCAAACTATGGCTACACCTTC
TRBV4-1	TRBJ2-7	-	-	CASSLFSYEQYF	TGCGCCAGCAGCCTCTTTTCCTACGAGCAGTACTTC
TRBV14	TRBJ2-5	-	-	CASSLAGQGETQYF	TGTGCCAGCAGTCTCGCGGGCCAGGGGGAGACCCAGTACTTC
TRBV2	TRBJ2-6	-	-	CASRAESRPTLSGANVLTF	TGTGCCAGCAGGGCTGAGAGTAGACCTACCCTGTCTGGGGCCAACGTCCTGACTTTC
TRBV7-9	TRBJ2-1	-	-	CASSLSGEPINEQFF	TGTGCCAGCAGTCTCAGCGGAGAGCCGATCAATGAGCAGTTCTTC
TRBV30	TRBJ1-3	-	-	CASLLAGNTIYF	TGTGCCTCCTTACTAGCTGGAAACACCATATATTTT
TRBV18	TRBJ1-2	TRBD1	-	CASSPKDRGVHGYTF	TGTGCCAGCTCACCAAAGGACAGGGGAGTCCATGGCTACACCTTC
TRBV6-5	TRBJ2-7	TRBD2	-	CASSSRITSDSYEQYF	TGTGCCAGCAGTTCCCGGATAACTAGCGACTCCTACGAGCAGTACTTC
TRBV6-5	TRBJ1-1	-	-	CASRRGTEAFF	TGTGCCAGCAGACGGGGGACTGAAGCTTTCTTT
TRBV7-9	TRBJ1-2	-	-	CASSVDNIFYTF	TGTGCCAGCAGCGTCGACAACATCTTCTACACCTTC
TRBV18	TRBJ2-5	-	-	CASSPLQVETQYF	TGTGCCAGCTCACCACTGCAGGTCGAGACCCAGTACTTC
TRBV6-1	TRBJ1-4	-	-	CASTWAAEKLFF	TGTGCCAGCACTTGGGCAGCTGAAAAACTGTTTTTT
TRBV5-4	TRBJ2-7	TRBD1	-	CASSLAPRGTGVDEQYF	TGTGCCAGCAGCTTGGCCCCCCGCGGGACAGGGGTCGACGAGCAGTACTTC
TRBV2	TRBJ2-2	-	-	CASSERADPTGELFF	TGTGCCAGCAGTGAAAGGGCGGACCCGACCGGGGAGCTGTTTTTT
TRBV6-5	TRBJ2-1	TRBD2	few	CATKRETSAHEQFF	TGTGCCACCAAAAGAGAGACTAGCGCCCATGAGCAGTTCTTC
TRBV19	TRBJ1-4	-	-	CASSMLVSREGKLFF	TGTGCCAGTAGTATGCTGGTGTCTAGGGAGGGAAAACTGTTTTTT
TRBV7-9	TRBJ2-3	TRBD1	-	CASSTRTGLITDTQYF	TGTGCCAGCAGCACCAGGACAGGGTTAATCACAGATACGCAGTATTTT
TRBV5-1	TRBJ2-7	-	-	CASSYSEPTYEQYF	TGCGCCAGCAGCTATTCCGAACCCACCTACGAGCAGTACTTC
TRBV5-1	TRBJ2-3	TRBD2	-	CASIPSGGSSTTDTQYF	TGCGCCAGCATCCCTAGCGGGGGGTCTTCAACCACAGATACGCAGTATTTT
TRBV6-6	TRBJ2-7	-	once	CASVFGLIGYEQYF	TGTGCCTCTGTTTTCGGACTTATCGGCTACGAGCAGTACTTC
TRBV5-1	TRBJ2-3	TRBD2	-	CASSLDSGGVTDTQYF	TGCGCCAGCAGCTTGGACAGCGGGGGGGTCACAGATACGCAGTATTTT
TRBV18	TRBJ2-5	-	-	CASSLGYQETQYF	TGTGCCAGCTCACTCGGATACCAAGAGACCCAGTACTTC
TRBV27	TRBJ1-5	TRBD1	-	CASSSSSRGDNQPQHF	TGTGCCAGCAGTTCCTCCTCCAGGGGGGACAATCAGCCCCAGCATTTT
TRBV7-8	TRBJ2-5	TRBD2	once	CASTVAGYQETQYF	TGTGCCAGCACCGTAGCGGGGTACCAAGAGACCCAGTACTTC